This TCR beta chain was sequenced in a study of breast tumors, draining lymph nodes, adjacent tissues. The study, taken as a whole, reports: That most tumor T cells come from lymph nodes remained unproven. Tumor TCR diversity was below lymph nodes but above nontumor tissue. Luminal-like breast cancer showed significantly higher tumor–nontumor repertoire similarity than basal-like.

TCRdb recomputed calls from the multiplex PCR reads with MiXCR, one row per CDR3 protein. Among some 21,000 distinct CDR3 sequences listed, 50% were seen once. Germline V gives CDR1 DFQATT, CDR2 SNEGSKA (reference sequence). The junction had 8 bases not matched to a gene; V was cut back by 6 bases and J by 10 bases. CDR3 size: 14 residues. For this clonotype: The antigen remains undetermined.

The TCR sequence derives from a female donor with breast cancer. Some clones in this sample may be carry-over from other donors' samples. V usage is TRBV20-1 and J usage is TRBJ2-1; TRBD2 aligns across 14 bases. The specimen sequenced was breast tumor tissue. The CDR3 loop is CSAEGLAGGREQFF. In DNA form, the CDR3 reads TGCAGTGCGGAAGGACTAGCGGGAGGCCGGGAGCAGTTCTTC.